This T cell receptor beta chain came from a study of tumor and adjacent non-tumor tissue in lung cancer (dated 2018 in TCRdb). Regarding the research as a whole: By cancer type, the cohort comprised eleven to twelve adenocarcinoma patients, a couple of squamous cell carcinoma patients and 1 small cell lung cancer patient. A total of around 130,000,000 productive TCRbeta reads were generated by sequencing, corresponding to an average of about 4.2 million reads per sample. Among the 15 or so patients, ages ranged from about 30 to 80 years, 10 were men and 5 were women, and disease was TNM stage I to III. Bulk TCRbeta repertoires were compared between lung tumor tissue and matched distant non-tumor lung tissue obtained from fewer than 16 lung cancer patients. For each patient, one tumor sample and one normal lung sample were taken, giving roughly 30 paired specimens that underwent TCRbeta CDR3 sequencing.

Trimming accounts for 3 bases at V and 5 bases at J, while the number of junction bases matched to no gene is 6. Per the germline V gene (reference sequence), SGHNT is the CDR1 and YYREEE is the CDR2. Including the terminal cysteine and phenylalanine, the CDR3 comprises 14 residues. The entry retains the CDR3 DNA only, 42 bases that are in frame from base 1. General findings and caveats noted by the study authors: Peripheral blood was not sequenced, so blood TCRbeta repertoires were not examined in the lung cancer patients of the study. Significantly higher TCR diversity (inverse Simpson) was observed in tumor tissue than in normal lung tissue (approximately 400 vs 170, P = 0.0075, Mann-Whitney U test). In normal lung, the top 100 clones accounted for a significantly larger cumulative share of the repertoire than in tumor tissue. TCR diversity was significantly higher in younger patients, and higher tumor TCR diversity was associated with shorter overall and disease-free survival. Only about 15 patients were included in the cohort, and the need for larger samples and more detailed clinical data was noted by the authors. The methods do not name the sequencing platform or mention unique molecular identifiers.

RNA was extracted from bulk unsorted tissue and checked for quality with a NanoDrop ND-1000 and an Agilent 2100. The donors were newly diagnosed lung cancer patients admitted for thoracic surgery in China from August to November 2014 who had not received prior chemotherapy. Anyone who had undergone radiotherapy or chemotherapy before, or who had another cancer at the same time, was left out of the study. Pieces of surgical tissue measuring roughly 1-2.3 cm3 were kept in RNAlater solution and stored at -80 degrees C until use. This clonotype showed up many times. Its antigen remains unidentified. Per-nucleotide qualities are absent, and no much larger clonotype sits a single base away. Preparation of the library involved multiplex PCR. Sequencing was performed on an Illumina HiSeq 2500. TCRbeta libraries were constructed through three rounds of nested PCR with primers (Table S4) according to protocols adapted from ARM-PCR. Before sequencing, PCR products in the 200-500 bp range were cut out of the gel and cleaned up using the QIAquick gel extraction kit. The study's processing was this. Reads were cleaned with Trimmomatic, merged with FLASH into complete CDR3 sequences, and assigned to V(D)J germline segments with MiTCR. Clonal diversity was calculated as the inverse Simpson's index using VDJtools. In-frame sequences without a premature stop codon were defined as productive reads. TCRdb passed the public sequencing reads through fastp at Q25 and MiXCR, retaining productive beta sequences. Identical CDR3 protein sequences are pooled into one entry, listed with their most common genes and DNA. The V and J calls shown here were made by TCRdb, not taken from the authors' results. The sample includes 65,000 to 90,000 distinct CDR3 sequences, with roughly 70% observed a single time. The top ten constitute 10% to 15% of the sample.

The chain joins TRBV5-4 to TRBJ2-7, and TRBD1 matches 9 of the central bases. The clonotype was recovered from a woman aged 70-85 years with non-small cell lung cancer. The sequencing input was lung tumor tissue. The CDR3 here reads CASSWRTGDHEQYF. The DNA sequence is as follows: TGTGCCAGCAGCTGGCGGACAGGGGACCACGAGCAGTACTTC.